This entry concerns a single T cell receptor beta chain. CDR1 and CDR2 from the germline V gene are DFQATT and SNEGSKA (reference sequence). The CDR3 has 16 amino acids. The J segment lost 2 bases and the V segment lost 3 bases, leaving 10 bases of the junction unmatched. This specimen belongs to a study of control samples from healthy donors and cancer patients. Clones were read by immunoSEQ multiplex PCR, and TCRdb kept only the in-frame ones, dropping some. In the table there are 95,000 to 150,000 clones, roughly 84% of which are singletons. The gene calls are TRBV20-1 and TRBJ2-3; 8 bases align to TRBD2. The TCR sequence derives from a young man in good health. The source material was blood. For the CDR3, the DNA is TGCAGTGCTAGTCCCCCCGGGACTAGAAACACAGATACGCAGTATTTT. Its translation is CSASPPGTRNTDTQYF.